This is a list of T cell receptor beta chains from one sample in a study of blood T cell repertoires in COVID-19. Only in-frame clones appear in the TCRdb table, and some are missing; sequencing was by immunoSEQ multiplex PCR. This sample has tens of thousands of clones, with under 80% found just once. The sequenced sample was peripheral blood. Receptors were obtained from an older man with COVID-19, enrolled during active disease. Both conserved end residues are part of each CDR3. D genes are given only for firm matches. The size field is filled for only some rows; it gives once, few, many or a size class.

cdr3_nt cdr3_aa j_call v_call clone_size d_call
TGTGCCAGCAGCAGAAGCACGGAGCAGTACTTC CASSRSTEQYF TRBJ2-7 TRBV7-9 - -
TGTGCCAGCAGTAGGGGGCCCAGAGGCTACACCTTC CASSRGPRGYTF TRBJ1-2 TRBV6-2/TRBV6-3 few TRBD1
TGTGCCAGCAGTGTTCTGGGGCCCGGCACCGGGGAGCTGTTTTTT CASSVLGPGTGELFF TRBJ2-2 TRBV2 - -
TGTGCCAGCAGTTACAGCATCTCTGGAAACACCATATATTTT CASSYSISGNTIYF TRBJ1-3 TRBV27 - -
TGTGCCAGCAGCCCCCGGGGGTCTAGCGGGACGAGGTCCAAAAACATTCAGTACTTC CASSPRGSSGTRSKNIQYF TRBJ2-4 TRBV27 - TRBD2
TGTGCCAGCAGCGTAGTTGGGGCCACCCAAGAGACCCAGTACTTC CASSVVGATQETQYF TRBJ2-5 TRBV9 once -
TGTGCCAGCAGCTTAGAGGTGGGAGTCTACGAGCAGTACTTC CASSLEVGVYEQYF TRBJ2-7 TRBV7-9 few -
TGTGCCAGCAGACTCCGGACTAGCGAGAACACCGGGGAGCTGTTTTTT CASRLRTSENTGELFF TRBJ2-2 TRBV7-3 once TRBD2
TGCGCCAGCAGCTTGGAGCCCAGCGGGAACTACAATGAGCAGTTCTTC CASSLEPSGNYNEQFF TRBJ2-1 TRBV5-1 once TRBD2
TGTGCCAGCAGCGGGGACAGGGTTGGCTACACCTTC CASSGDRVGYTF TRBJ1-2 TRBV5-5 - TRBD1
TGTGCCAGCAGCTCAGGAGAGACCCAGTACTTC CASSSGETQYF TRBJ2-5 TRBV11-2 - -
TGTGCCAGCAGCCACCAGGGGGCTCTTACCTACGAGCAGTACTTC CASSHQGALTYEQYF TRBJ2-7 TRBV4-2 - TRBD1
TGCGCCAGCAGCTTCGAGGGAAGGAACACTGAAGCTTTCTTT CASSFEGRNTEAFF TRBJ1-1 TRBV5-1 - -
TGTGCCAGCAGTCCCCGCCGGACTAGCGGGGGCTCCTACGAGCAGTACTTC CASSPRRTSGGSYEQYF TRBJ2-7 TRBV27 - TRBD2
TGTGCCAGCAGCGACAGCGGGTCCTTCTCCTACGAGCAGTACTTC CASSDSGSFSYEQYF TRBJ2-7 TRBV7-2 - -
TGTGCCAGCAGCGTAGTTTGGACTAGCGGGAGCGATACGCAGTATTTT CASSVVWTSGSDTQYF TRBJ2-3 TRBV9 once TRBD2